These 31 T cell receptor beta chains share one sample of origin, sequenced in a study of cytomegalovirus exposure and HLA in healthy donors. 60 Vbeta and 13 Jbeta primers were used in PCR. Only in-frame clones appear in the TCRdb table, and some are missing; sequencing was by immunoSEQ multiplex PCR. The data hold 100,000 to 120,000 clones, with 75% to 85% observed a single time. Sequencing was done on a sample of PBMCs. The receptors derive from a man aged 25-45 years in good health and CMV-seronegative.

The chain recombines TRBV6-5 with TRBJ1-2; 8 bases fit TRBD1. Germline V gene sequence: CDR1 MNHEY, CDR2 SVGAGI. The length of the CDR3 is 14 residues. V lost 7 bases, J lost 3 bases, and 7 bases stayed unmatched. The CDR3 bases are TGTGCCAGCAAAGGACAGGGTTCGGACTATGGCTACACCTTC. Its translation: CASKGQGSDYGYTF.

As DNA, the CDR3 is TGTGCCAGCAGACTGGTGCTAGCACAGGGCGGGACCCAGTACTTC. This encodes CASRLVLAQGGTQYF. This chain uses TRBV7-9 with TRBJ2-5; TRBD1 is a possible D gene (6 bases). Germline CDR1 SEHNR, CDR2 FQNEAQ (reference sequence). Trimming shortened V by 6 bases and J by 7 bases, and 21 bases separated the two germline ends. There are 15 residues in the CDR3.

The chain joins TRBV9 to TRBJ2-1, with D hard to call. The CDR3 sequence is 13 residues long. Germline V gives CDR1 SGDLS, CDR2 YYNGEE. Deletions cut 0 bases from V and 9 bases from J, with 10 bases between. CDR3 bases: TGTGCCAGCAGCGTAGGTTCTACCACTGAGCAGTTCTTC. Encoded protein: CASSVGSTTEQFF. The complete variable domain, with remaining parts taken from reference TRBV9 and TRBJ2-1, reads DSGVTQTPKHLITATGQRVTLRCSPRSGDLSVYWYQQSLDQGLQFLIQYYNGEERAKGNILERFSAQQFPDLHSELNLSSLELGDSALYFCASSVGSTTEQFFGPGTRLTVL.

This clone was observed a few times. One end of the junction does not line up with germline, which may come from a read error. The chain is built from TRBV7-9 and TRBJ2-7; TRBD2 agrees at 9 bases. CDR1 SEHNR and CDR2 FQNEAQ come from the germline V gene (reference sequence). The CDR3 totals 14 residues. The CDR3: CSSSLSSGDDEQYF. The CDR3 DNA is TGTTCCAGCAGCTTATCTAGCGGGGACGACGAGCAGTACTTC. Complete variable domain (other parts from reference TRBV7-9 and TRBJ2-7): DTGVSQNPRHKITKRGQNVTFRCDPISEHNRLYWYRQTLGQGPEFLTYFQNEAQLEKSRLLSDRFSAERPKGSFSTLEIQRTEQGDSAMYLCSSSLSSGDDEQYFGPGTRLTVT.

The chain employs TRBV5-1 and TRBJ1-1; TRBD1 matches 7 bases. The CDR3 has 13 amino acids. Germline V gene sequence: CDR1 SGHRS, CDR2 YFSETQ. The V segment lost 7 bases and the J segment 10 bases; nucleotides outside the gene matches: 13. The CDR3 protein is CASQQGPREVAFF. The CDR3 bases are TGCGCCAGCCAACAGGGGCCGCGCGAGGTAGCTTTCTTT.

V is TRBV6-5 and J is TRBJ1-1; 7 nucleotides align to TRBD1. The V gene end was trimmed by 9 bases and the J gene end by 5 bases; junction bases not matched to a gene: 6. The length of the CDR3 is 12 residues. Germline V gene data show CDR1 as MNHEY and CDR2 as SVGAGI. CDR3 nucleotide sequence: TGTGCCAGTAAGACAGGGTGGACTGAAGCTTTCTTT. It translates to CASKTGWTEAFF.

The V and J genes are TRBV5-1 and TRBJ1-5, with D uncertain. The germline gives CDR1 SGHRS, CDR2 YFSETQ. This CDR3 region has 13 residues. With 0 bases removed from V and 2 bases from J, the gap between germline ends came to 3 bases. CDR3 DNA sequence: TGCGCCAGCAGCTTGGCGGGCAATCAGCCCCAGCATTTT. Translation: CASSLAGNQPQHF.

The chain employs TRBV30 and TRBJ1-5; 8 bases fit TRBD1. Trimming removed 3 bases from V and 2 bases from J; junction bases left unmatched: 6. Germline V gene data show CDR1 as GTSNPN and CDR2 as SVGIG (reference sequence). CDR3 length: 15 amino acids. The CDR3 region is CAWSPGQGGNQPQHF. In nucleotides, the CDR3 is TGTGCCTGGAGCCCAGGACAGGGTGGCAATCAGCCCCAGCATTTT. Drawing the rest from reference TRBV30 and TRBJ1-5, the complete variable domain is SQTIHQWPATLVQPVGSPLSLECTVEGTSNPNLYWYRQAAGRGLQLLFYSVGIGQISSEVPQNLSASRPQDRQFILSSKKLLLSDSGFYLCAWSPGQGGNQPQHFGDGTRLSIL.

The sample holds one count of this clone. The rearrangement joins TRBV5-1 to TRBJ2-3; no firm D call. Trimming shortened V by 6 bases and J by 2 bases, and 13 bases separated the two germline ends. This CDR3 has 14 residues. Per the germline V gene, CDR1 is SGHRS and CDR2 is YFSETQ. The CDR3 sequence is CASTIAGFTDTQYF. The CDR3 nucleotides read TGCGCCAGCACCATCGCCGGGTTCACAGATACGCAGTATTTT.

The V gene is TRBV27, the J gene TRBJ2-3; no clear D. CDR1 is MNHEY and CDR2 is SMNVEV in the germline V gene (reference sequence). Trimming stripped 4 bases from V and 9 bases from J, with 14 bases between. The CDR3 spans 13 residues. The CDR3 sequence: CASSSQNSLTQYF. The DNA for the CDR3 is TGTGCCAGCAGTTCACAAAATAGCCTAACGCAGTATTTT.

The chain joins TRBV4-1 to TRBJ2-5, with a weak D call TRBD2 (7 bases). The DNA end is more similar to TRBJ2-7, so the J call may be wrong. Per the germline V gene, CDR1 is MGHRA and CDR2 is YSYEKL. The CDR3 extends over 14 amino acids. CDR3 coding DNA: TGCGCCAGCAGCCCCCGCGGGGGCCCCTACGAGCAGTACTTC. Translating it yields CASSPRGGPYEQYF.

The sample holds one count of this clone. The V and J genes are TRBV6-1 and TRBJ2-5, with D unclear. The V gene's germline CDR1 is MNHNS and CDR2 SASEGT. There are 10 residues in the CDR3. Trimming took off 9 bases at V and 4 bases at J, with 6 bases between the two ends. CDR3 sequence reads: CASAVETQYF. The CDR3 nucleotides are TGTGCCAGTGCGGTAGAGACCCAGTACTTC.

V usage is TRBV7-9 and J usage is TRBJ2-7; D is perhaps TRBD1 (5 bases). CDR1 and CDR2 (germline): SEHNR, FQNEAQ (reference sequence). The CDR3 runs to 12 residues. The V end lost 4 bases, the J end lost 5 bases, and 9 bases lay between the germline ends. CDR3 in DNA: TGTGCCAGCAGCTCGCTGACAGACGAGCAGTACTTC. Protein product: CASSSLTDEQYF.

This clone was seen only once. The chain recombines TRBV11-2 with TRBJ2-7; a weak D match, TRBD2 (5 bases). This CDR3 spans 15 amino acids. Per germline, CDR1 SGHAT and CDR2 FQNNGV. Trimming took 5 bases from V and 5 from J, leaving 19 bases between them. The CDR3 DNA reads as TGTGCCAGCAGCAACCCCGGGATACTAGGGAACGAGCAGTACTTC. This codes for CASSNPGILGNEQYF.

CDR3 nucleotide sequence: TGTGCCAGCAAGGCTACAGGGTTTGGTGGCTACACCTTC. Protein product: CASKATGFGGYTF. The gene calls are TRBV7-2 and TRBJ1-2; D is perhaps TRBD1 (6 bases). CDR3 length equals 13 residues. The V gene's germline CDR1 is SGHTA and CDR2 FQGNSA. Trimming removed 7 bases from V and 7 bases from J, with 16 bases in between.

The rearrangement links TRBV5-1 to TRBJ1-2; D uncertain. The CDR3 has 15 amino acids. CDR1 is SGHRS, CDR2 YFSETQ, per germline. Trimming pared 0 bases from V and 6 bases from J, leaving 15 bases between. The CDR3 DNA follows: TGCGCCAGCAGCTTGGTGCTTGGAGTTGAGGATGGCTACACCTTC. As protein: CASSLVLGVEDGYTF.

The chain is built from TRBV19 and TRBJ1-4; D is uncertain. The CDR3 sequence is 14 residues long. V lost 1 base and J lost 8, with 11 bases in between. Germline V gene lookup returns CDR1 LNHDA and CDR2 SQIVND (reference sequence). The CDR3, as DNA: TGTGCCAGTAGTATAGTACACAACGGGGAAAAACTGTTTTTT. This gives the protein CASSIVHNGEKLFF. Using reference TRBV19 and TRBJ1-4 for the parts outside the CDR3, the full variable domain is DGGITQSPKYLFRKEGQNVTLSCEQNLNHDAMYWYRQDPGQGLRLIYYSQIVNDFQKGDIAEGYSVSREKKESFPLTVTSAQKNPTAFYLCASSIVHNGEKLFFGSGTQLSVL.

The chain couples TRBV5-4 to TRBJ2-7, with 8 bases aligning to TRBD2. This CDR3 has 16 residues. The V gene end was trimmed by 4 bases and the J gene end by 2 bases; junction bases not matched to a gene: 11. Germline V gene sequence: CDR1 SGHNT, CDR2 YYREEE (reference sequence). Here the CDR3 reads CASSRGGLSVTYEQYF. CDR3 DNA sequence: TGTGCCAGCAGCCGGGGGGGACTTTCCGTTACCTACGAGCAGTACTTC.

This clone was counted only a few times. This sequence joins TRBV28 and TRBJ1-1; tentatively, D is TRBD1 (5 bases). In germline, CDR1 is MDHEN, CDR2 SYDVKM. The CDR3 is 15 amino acids. V was shortened by 5 bases and J by 2 bases, with 15 bases between the two germline ends. The CDR3 DNA reads TGTGCCAGCAGTAGGGGCAGGGTTTCCAACACTGAAGCTTTCTTT. As protein: CASSRGRVSNTEAFF.

The chain has TRBV6-1 and TRBJ2-2; TRBD2 might be the D (6 bases). The length of the CDR3 is 15 residues. V was trimmed by 8 bases and J by 6 bases, leaving 19 bases between them. Germline CDR1 is MNHNS and CDR2 is SASEGT. The CDR3 DNA reads as TGTGCCAGCGGCGGGGTTGCAGGGTTGTCCGGGGAGCTGTTTTTT. It encodes CASGGVAGLSGELFF.

This clone has more than one count but fewer than ten. J is TRBJ1-1 and V is TRBV5-1; D call uncertain. The germline V gene encodes CDR1 SGHRS and CDR2 YFSETQ. Deletions cut 6 bases from V and 0 bases from J, with 12 bases between. This CDR3 has 14 residues. The CDR3 coding sequence is TGCGCCAGCACCGCCACCAACATGAACACTGAAGCTTTCTTT. Translating it yields CASTATNMNTEAFF.

The CDR3 coding sequence is TGTGCCAGCAGCTTTTCCCCGGGACAGGGCCCCACAGATACGCAGTATTTT. Protein: CASSFSPGQGPTDTQYF. This chain joins TRBV5-4 and TRBJ2-3, with 9 bases aligning to TRBD1. V shed 2 bases, J shed 2 bases, and the junction held 9 bases outside the gene matches. CDR3 length: 17 residues. Germline loops: CDR1 SGHNT, CDR2 YYREEE (reference sequence).

The J gene is TRBJ1-2, the V gene TRBV18; 7 bases fit TRBD1. Per germline, CDR1 KGHSH and CDR2 LQKENI. Losses at the gene ends were 3 bases for V and 10 bases for J; bases not matched to a gene: 11. This CDR3 contains 14 residues. CDR3 residues: CASSPRKTGFHYTF. The DNA for the CDR3 is TGTGCCAGCTCACCTAGAAAGACAGGGTTTCACTACACCTTC.

This rearrangement joins TRBV19 to TRBJ1-1; 9 bases map to TRBD1. CDR3 length: 15 amino acids. CDR1 and CDR2 (germline): LNHDA, SQIVND (reference sequence). The junction had 9 bases not matched to a gene; V was cut back by 3 bases and J by 7 bases. The CDR3 here is CASSIPGQGIYEAFF. In DNA, the CDR3 is TGTGCCAGTAGTATTCCGGGACAGGGAATATATGAAGCTTTCTTT. The full variable domain, with the rest looked up from reference TRBV19 and TRBJ1-1, is DGGITQSPKYLFRKEGQNVTLSCEQNLNHDAMYWYRQDPGQGLRLIYYSQIVNDFQKGDIAEGYSVSREKKESFPLTVTSAQKNPTAFYLCASSIPGQGIYEAFFGQGTRLTVV.

The chain carries TRBV30 and TRBJ2-7; 10 bases fit TRBD2. CDR3 length: 13 residues. V shed 7 bases, J shed 4 bases, and the junction held 7 bases outside the gene matches. Germline V gene sequence: CDR1 GTSNPN, CDR2 SVGIG (reference sequence). The CDR3 loop reads CASPGLAWYEQYF. CDR3 sequence (DNA): TGTGCCTCCCCGGGACTAGCGTGGTACGAGCAGTACTTC.

The rearrangement uses TRBV7-2 and TRBJ2-3, with TRBD2 matching over 8 bases. V gave up 4 bases and J gave up 4 bases; unmatched junction bases: 7. The CDR3 runs 15 residues. Germline loops: CDR1 SGHTA, CDR2 FQGNSA. The CDR3 nucleotides read TGTGCCAGCAGCTCGGGGGCGGGGGGCCCAGATACGCAGTATTTT. Translated: CASSSGAGGPDTQYF.

This chain links TRBV7-2 with TRBJ1-2; D possibly corresponds to TRBD1 (5 bases). This CDR3 has 13 residues. Germline V gene data show CDR1 as SGHTA and CDR2 as FQGNSA. V was cut by 3 bases and J by 8 bases, with 13 bases left in between. Here the CDR3 DNA reads TGTGCCAGCAGCTTCTCGGGGGATGAGGGCTACACCTTC. The encoded protein is CASSFSGDEGYTF.

This chain uses TRBV4-3 with TRBJ2-3, with TRBD2 identical over 12 bases. CDR1 is LGHNA and CDR2 is YSLEER in the germline V gene. CDR3 length: 19 amino acids. J was trimmed by 5 bases and V by 4 bases; bases with no gene match: 16. CDR3 sequence: CASSLHLETSGGPLDTQYF. The CDR3, as DNA: TGCGCCAGCAGCCTTCACCTAGAGACTAGCGGGGGACCACTAGATACGCAGTATTTT.

This clone came up once. The gene calls are TRBV30 and TRBJ1-6, with TRBD1 matching over 7 bases. Germline CDR1 is GTSNPN and CDR2 is SVGIG (reference sequence). This CDR3 spans 18 amino acids. Trimming cost V 4 bases and J 0 bases; bases outside gene matches: 12. The CDR3 protein is CAWKGTAEMSSYNSPLHF. The CDR3 DNA reads TGTGCCTGGAAAGGGACAGCAGAAATGAGCTCCTATAATTCACCCCTCCACTTT.

This clone was seen only once. This chain uses TRBV5-1 with TRBJ1-3; 7 bases map to TRBD1. Germline-derived CDR1 and CDR2 are SGHRS and YFSETQ. The trim removed 0 bases at V and 4 bases at J, leaving 4 bases unmatched. The length of the CDR3 is 15 residues. The CDR3 region is CASSLVGQTGNTIYF. CDR3 nucleotide sequence: TGCGCCAGCAGCTTGGTGGGACAGACGGGAAACACCATATATTTT.

This clone occurred a few times. The V and J genes are TRBV19 and TRBJ1-1, with 7 bases matching TRBD1. CDR3 size: 14 residues. J was trimmed by 2 bases and V by 5 bases; bases with no gene match: 5. CDR1 is LNHDA, CDR2 SQIVND, per germline (reference sequence). CDR3 residues: CASSLGQTNTEAFF. The CDR3 DNA reads TGTGCCAGTAGTCTGGGACAGACAAACACTGAAGCTTTCTTT.